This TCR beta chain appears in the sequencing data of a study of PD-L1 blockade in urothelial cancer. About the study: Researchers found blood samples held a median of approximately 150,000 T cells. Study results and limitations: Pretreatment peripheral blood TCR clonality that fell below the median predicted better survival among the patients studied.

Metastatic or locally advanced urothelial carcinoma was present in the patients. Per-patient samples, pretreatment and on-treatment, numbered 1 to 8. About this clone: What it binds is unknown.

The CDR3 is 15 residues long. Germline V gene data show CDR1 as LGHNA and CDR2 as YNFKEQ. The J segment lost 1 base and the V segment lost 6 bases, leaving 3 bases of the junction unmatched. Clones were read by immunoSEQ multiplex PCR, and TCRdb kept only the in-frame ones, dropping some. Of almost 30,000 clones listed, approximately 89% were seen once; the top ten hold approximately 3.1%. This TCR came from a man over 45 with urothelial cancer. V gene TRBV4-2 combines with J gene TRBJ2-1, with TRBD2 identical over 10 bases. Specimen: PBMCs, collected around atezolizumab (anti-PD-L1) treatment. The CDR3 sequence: CASRHSGGSYNEQFF. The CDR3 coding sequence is TGTGCCAGCAGACATAGCGGGGGGTCCTACAATGAGCAGTTCTTC.